The 12 T cell receptor beta chains below all came from one sample that was sequenced in a study of blood T cell repertoires in COVID-19. Measured with immunoSEQ multiplex PCR; TCRdb has only the in-frame clones, and not every one. The table records about 76,000 clones, roughly 88% of them present only once. Material: peripheral blood. The receptors were sampled from a man aged 45 to 65 with active COVID-19.

To note about this clone: Other DNA sequences of this sample code for an identical CDR3. Here the CDR3 reads CASSLGQGEEAQHF. For the CDR3, the DNA is TGTGCCAGCAGCCTGGGACAGGGGGAAGAGGCCCAGCATTTT. The chain has TRBV9 and TRBJ1-5; 11 bases map to TRBD1. Trimming removed 4 bases from V and 11 bases from J; junction bases left unmatched: 8. The CDR3 spans 14 residues. Per germline, CDR1 SGDLS and CDR2 YYNGEE.

The chain links TRBV28 to TRBJ2-7, with TRBD1 matching over 9 bases. With 7 bases clipped from V and 6 bases from J, the junction kept 10 bases outside the gene matches. Per the germline V gene, CDR1 is MDHEN and CDR2 is SYDVKM. The CDR3 runs to 14 residues. CDR3 residues: CASTGTGTDSEQYF. The CDR3 nucleotides are TGTGCCAGCACCGGGACAGGGACGGACAGCGAGCAGTACTTC.

The chain joins TRBV24-1 to TRBJ1-2; no clear D. The CDR3 extends over 15 amino acids. V was cut by 1 base and J by 6 bases, with 14 bases left in between. CDR1 and CDR2 (germline): KGHDR, SFDVKD. The DNA for the CDR3 is TGTGCCACCAGTGATTTCGGCTCAAGCCAGGATGGCTACACCTTC. Protein sequence: CATSDFGSSQDGYTF.

The J gene is TRBJ2-1, the V gene TRBV24-1; 13 bases match TRBD2. The germline CDR1 and CDR2 sequences are KGHDR and SFDVKD. Germline trimming cut 0 bases from V and 6 bases from J; bases unmatched to any gene: 4. The CDR3 totals 17 residues. The CDR3 spells CATSDLPGTSGINEQFF. CDR3 coding DNA: TGTGCCACCAGTGATTTGCCTGGGACTAGCGGGATCAATGAGCAGTTCTTC.

The chain has TRBV28 and TRBJ1-2, with 10 bases that match TRBD1. The trim removed 8 bases at V and 1 base at J, leaving 7 bases unmatched. From germline, CDR1 is MDHEN and CDR2 SYDVKM. There are 15 residues in the CDR3. The CDR3 loop is CASGDRGKDNYGYTF. CDR3 sequence (DNA): TGTGCCAGCGGGGACAGGGGAAAAGATAACTATGGCTACACCTTC.

The chain uses TRBV4-1 and TRBJ1-3, with 7 bases fitting TRBD1. Germline trimming cut 3 bases from V and 4 bases from J; bases unmatched to any gene: 6. CDR3 length: 15 residues. Germline CDR1 and CDR2: MGHRA and YSYEKL. The CDR3 coding sequence is TGCGCCAGCAGCCAGGCCACAGGGGTGGGAAACACCATATATTTT. It specifies CASSQATGVGNTIYF.

The chain combines TRBV4-1 with TRBJ1-1, with TRBD1 as a possible D gene (6 bases). With 4 bases removed from V and 5 bases from J, the gap between germline ends came to 17 bases. From germline, CDR1 is MGHRA and CDR2 YSYEKL. This CDR3 has 15 residues. The CDR3: CASSRCGTGITEAFF. The DNA for the CDR3 is TGCGCCAGCAGCCGATGCGGTACAGGGATAACTGAAGCTTTCTTT.

This rearrangement joins TRBV9 to TRBJ1-1; 7 nucleotides match TRBD1. V lost 2 bases, J lost 5 bases, and 6 bases stayed unmatched. Germline CDR1 is SGDLS and CDR2 is YYNGEE. The CDR3 has 14 amino acids. CDR3 region: CASSVNLRGTEAFF. The CDR3 DNA is TGTGCCAGCAGCGTGAACCTCAGGGGGACTGAAGCTTTCTTT.

The rearrangement links TRBV18 to TRBJ2-3, with D unresolved. CDR3 length: 12 residues. Trimming took off 6 bases at V and 0 bases at J, with 4 bases between the two ends. CDR1 and CDR2 from the germline V gene are KGHSH and LQKENI. The CDR3 nucleotides are TGTGCCAGCTCGACTAGCACAGATACGCAGTATTTT. Its translation is CASSTSTDTQYF.

The genes are TRBV6-5 and TRBJ1-1, with 8 bases matching TRBD1. The junction had 9 bases not matched to a gene; V was cut back by 5 bases and J by 4 bases. Germline CDR1 reads MNHEY; CDR2 reads SVGAGI. The CDR3 sequence is 15 residues long. The CDR3 loop is CASSTPRTGPTEAFF. The CDR3 DNA sequence: TGTGCCAGCAGTACTCCACGGACAGGGCCCACTGAAGCTTTCTTT.

This clone has a single count. The chain combines TRBV7-2 with TRBJ2-7; 11 bases align to TRBD2. With 3 bases clipped from V and 2 bases from J, the junction kept 3 bases outside the gene matches. CDR3 length: 15 amino acids. The V gene's germline CDR1 is SGHTA and CDR2 FQGNSA. This CDR3 reads CASSLGTSGPYEQYF. In DNA, the CDR3 is TGTGCCAGCAGCTTGGGGACTAGCGGTCCCTACGAGCAGTACTTC.

The rearrangement uses TRBV4-1 and TRBJ2-7, with D perhaps matching TRBD1 (5 bases). The V gene lost 0 bases and the J gene lost 1 base, with 10 bases spanning the gap. The CDR3 loop spans 15 amino acids. Germline loops: CDR1 MGHRA, CDR2 YSYEKL. CDR3 sequence: CASSQEGAGSYEQYF. CDR3 DNA sequence: TGCGCCAGCAGCCAAGAAGGGGCAGGTTCCTACGAGCAGTACTTC.